The 7 T cell receptor beta chains reported below all come from one sample, sequenced in a study of regulatory T cells in long-lasting Graves disease. Time point of the sample: persistent/refractory GD, antithyroid drugs over 5 years with positive TRAb. RNA extracted from PBMCs served as the sequencing template. The TCR beta library used iRepertoire HTBI primers with Arm-PCR amplification of CDR3. MiXCR, applied by TCRdb to the multiplex PCR reads, yields one record per CDR3 protein. The table shows a few hundred thousand distinct CDR3 sequences, with around 23% occurring only once. The material sequenced was peripheral blood mononuclear cells (PBMCs), taken when the disease was refractory, from a patient treated with antithyroid drugs. These receptors were collected from a woman aged 40-49 years with Graves disease.

The chain couples TRBV7-9 to TRBJ2-2, with no clear D. The length of the CDR3 is 14 residues. V lost 5 bases and J lost 0, with 7 bases in between. Germline-derived CDR1 and CDR2 are SEHNR and FQNEAQ (reference sequence). Written as DNA, the CDR3 is TGTGCCAGCAGCCATCAGTCGAACACCGGGGAGCTGTTTTTT. This codes for CASSHQSNTGELFF.

This clonotype was seen a handful of times. The gene calls are TRBV10-3 and TRBJ2-4; 9 bases line up with TRBD1. The trim removed 6 bases at V and 9 bases at J, leaving 9 bases unmatched. CDR3 length equals 14 residues. The germline V gene has CDR1 ENHRY and CDR2 SYGVKD. CDR3 DNA sequence: TGTGCCATCAGCAGTGGGACAGGGTCGAGCATTCAGTACTTC. It yields the protein CAISSGTGSSIQYF.

In its sample, this clonotype was seen a few times. This chain connects TRBV5-8 to TRBJ1-6; TRBD1 matches at 7 bases. CDR3 length: 15 residues. J was trimmed by 4 bases and V by 5 bases; bases with no gene match: 6. Germline CDR1 is SGHTS and CDR2 is YDEGEE. CDR3 bases: TGTGCCAGCAGGCATGGGACAGATTATAATTCACCCCTCCACTTT. Protein: CASRHGTDYNSPLHF.

J is TRBJ2-6 and V is TRBV6-5; the match to TRBD1 covers 9 bases. V shed 1 base and J 2 bases; nucleotides not matched to a gene: 3. This CDR3 contains 17 residues. Germline V gives CDR1 MNHEY, CDR2 SVGAGI. The chain's CDR3 is CASSYLDRGAGANVLTF. The CDR3 DNA sequence: TGTGCCAGCAGTTACTTGGACAGGGGTGCTGGGGCCAACGTCCTGACTTTC.

This clonotype has a handful of counts. The chain employs TRBV20-1 and TRBJ2-7; D might be TRBD1 or TRBD2, each matching 6 bases. CDR1 and CDR2 (germline): DFQATT, SNEGSKA (reference sequence). The CDR3 sequence is 12 residues long. Trimming left V 2 bases short and J 6 bases short, with 11 bases between. The CDR3 DNA reads as TGCAGTGCTAGACCCGGGGGCTCCGAGCAGTACTTC. Translation: CSARPGGSEQYF.

The chain carries TRBV7-2 and TRBJ2-7; the D gene is possibly TRBD1 (8 bases). V gave up 2 bases and J gave up 10 bases, with 18 bases separating them. Germline V gives CDR1 SGHTA, CDR2 FQGNSA. This CDR3 is built from 14 residues. CDR3 bases: TGTGCCAGCAGCTTAAGGGAGGGACAGGTCCCTCAGTACTTC. Translating gives CASSLREGQVPQYF.

This clonotype was counted many times. This chain joins TRBV29-1 and TRBJ1-5; 10 positions agree with TRBD1. The CDR3 runs 13 residues. CDR1 SQVTM and CDR2 ANQGSEA come from the germline V gene. The trim removed 5 bases at V and 4 bases at J, leaving 2 bases unmatched. The CDR3 loop is CSVLDRGNQPQHF. CDR3 bases: TGCAGCGTTCTGGACAGGGGGAATCAGCCCCAGCATTTT. Drawing the rest from reference TRBV29-1 and TRBJ1-5, the complete variable domain is SAVISQKPSRDICQRGTSLTIQCQVDSQVTMMFWYRQQPGQSLTLIATANQGSEATYESGFVIDKFPISRPNLTFSTLTVSNMSPEDSSIYLCSVLDRGNQPQHFGDGTRLSIL.